Listed below are T cell receptor beta chains from one sample, sequenced in a study of blood T cell repertoires in COVID-19. Data came from immunoSEQ multiplex PCR; TCRdb stores just in-frame clones and leaves some out. Of under 85,000 clones detected, 86% appear once; the ten largest clones hold approximately 15%. The specimen sequenced was peripheral blood. The receptors originated from a man older than 75 in a cohort sampled during active COVID-19. Both conserved end residues are part of each CDR3. The D gene is left open where the match is weak. Clone size is stated in some rows and not others, as once, few, many or a class when expanded.

j_call d_call v_call clone_size cdr3_aa cdr3_nt
TRBJ1-1 TRBD1 TRBV5-1 - CASRIDRGNTEAFF TGCGCCAGCAGGATCGACAGGGGGAACACTGAAGCTTTCTTT
TRBJ2-1 - TRBV28 - CASRGANEQFF TGTGCCAGCAGGGGGGCCAATGAGCAGTTCTTC
TRBJ1-2 - TRBV2 - CASSRTVNYGYTF TGTGCCAGCAGCCGGACAGTAAACTATGGCTACACCTTC
TRBJ1-2 - TRBV28 - CASSSGLGYGYTF TGTGCCAGCAGTTCAGGGCTTGGCTATGGCTACACCTTC
TRBJ2-6 TRBD1 TRBV15 - CASGTASSGANVLTF TGTGCCAGTGGGACAGCGAGCTCTGGGGCCAACGTCCTGACTTTC
TRBJ2-1 - TRBV4-2 - CASSQDQGQFF TGTGCCAGCAGCCAAGATCAGGGCCAGTTCTTC
TRBJ2-1 - TRBV5-1 - CASSAYREGEQFF TGCGCCAGCAGCGCGTACAGGGAAGGTGAGCAGTTCTTC
TRBJ1-1 - TRBV5-1 - CASSLDWQVWTEAFF TGCGCCAGCAGCTTGGATTGGCAGGTTTGGACTGAAGCTTTCTTT
TRBJ1-2 - TRBV4-1 - CASSQVPPLFGYTF TGCGCCAGCAGCCAAGTTCCCCCGTTATTTGGCTACACCTTC
TRBJ1-5 - TRBV19 - CASTTDNSNQPQHF TGTGCCAGTACCACAGATAATAGCAATCAGCCCCAGCATTTT
TRBJ2-3 - TRBV7-2 few CASSRRLGGGTDTQYF TGTGCCAGCAGCCGCCGCCTAGGAGGGGGCACAGATACGCAGTATTTT
TRBJ1-1 TRBD1 TRBV2 - CASSGQQGYTEAFF TGTGCCAGCAGTGGTCAACAGGGGTACACTGAAGCTTTCTTT
TRBJ2-3 - TRBV6-5 - CASSSIALSTDTQYF TGTGCCAGCAGTAGCATCGCGTTGAGCACAGATACGCAGTATTTT
TRBJ2-7 - TRBV14 once CASSLKLGGAPYEQYF TGTGCCAGCAGCCTAAAATTGGGGGGAGCCCCCTACGAGCAGTACTTC
TRBJ1-5 - TRBV4-1 - CASSQDAGGNQPQHF TGCGCCAGCAGCCAAGATGCGGGGGGCAATCAGCCCCAGCATTTT
TRBJ2-7 TRBD2 TRBV7-2 - CASRRGVLYEQYF TGTGCCAGCAGGCGGGGGGTCCTCTACGAGCAGTACTTC
TRBJ1-6 - TRBV4-3 - CASSHLSGNSPLHF TGCGCCAGCAGCCACTTATCAGGGAATTCACCCCTCCACTTT
TRBJ1-2 - TRBV3-1/TRBV3-2 - CASSQAGDSNYGYTF TGTGCCAGCAGCCAAGCAGGTGACAGTAACTATGGCTACACCTTC
TRBJ1-1 TRBD1 TRBV15 - CATRDREMNTEAFF TGTGCCACCAGGGACAGGGAGATGAACACTGAAGCTTTCTTT
TRBJ2-1 - TRBV24-1 - CATSGNLGQGGYNEQFF TGTGCCACCAGTGGTAATTTAGGACAGGGAGGGTACAATGAGCAGTTCTTC
TRBJ1-6 - TRBV9 - CASSGPGGGYNSPLHF TGTGCCAGCAGCGGCCCTGGGGGGGGATATAATTCACCCCTCCACTTT
TRBJ1-2 - TRBV6-5 - CASSFRTLTSYGYTF TGTGCCAGCAGTTTTCGGACACTGACTTCCTATGGCTACACCTTC
TRBJ1-1 - TRBV7-8 - CASTLQRGDTEAFF TGTGCCAGCACCCTCCAGCGGGGCGACACTGAAGCTTTCTTT
TRBJ2-5 TRBD2 TRBV7-2 - CASSSGLAGAPQETQYF TGTGCCAGCAGCTCCGGACTAGCGGGGGCGCCCCAAGAGACCCAGTACTTC
TRBJ2-3 TRBD2 TRBV5-1 once CASSFRDYHTDTQYF TGCGCCAGCAGCTTCCGGGACTACCACACAGATACGCAGTATTTT
TRBJ1-6 - TRBV4-1 - CASSQRNSPLHF TGCGCCAGCAGCCAACGTAATTCACCCCTCCACTTT
TRBJ1-1 - TRBV2 - CASSAYPDRSEAFF TGTGCCAGCAGTGCCTACCCCGACAGGTCTGAAGCTTTCTTT
TRBJ2-1 TRBD2 TRBV3-1/TRBV3-2 - CASSQGLSSDEQFF TGTGCCAGCAGCCAGGGACTAAGCTCGGATGAGCAGTTCTTC
TRBJ1-2 - TRBV3-1/TRBV3-2 - CASSPGTGYIYGYTF TGTGCCAGCAGCCCCGGCACAGGGTATATCTATGGCTACACCTTC
TRBJ2-3 - TRBV19 - CATESGSYTQYF TGTGCAACGGAATCGGGAAGTTATACGCAGTATTTT
TRBJ2-5 - TRBV5-1 - CASSSRREETQYF TGCGCCAGCAGCTCCCGGAGGGAAGAGACCCAGTACTTC
TRBJ2-1 TRBD2 TRBV24-1 - CATSASNQRGEQFF TGTGCCACCAGTGCTTCCAACCAGCGGGGTGAGCAGTTCTTC
TRBJ1-3 - TRBV9 once CASSGHRQFLSGNTIYF TGTGCCAGCAGCGGACACCGACAGTTCCTCTCTGGAAACACCATATATTTT
TRBJ2-5 TRBD1 TRBV5-1 few CASSLEGARETQYF TGCGCCAGCAGCTTAGAGGGGGCGCGTGAGACCCAGTACTTC
TRBJ1-2 - TRBV28 - CASSLLQGQGYGYTF TGTGCCAGCAGTTTATTGCAGGGGCAGGGCTATGGCTACACCTTC
TRBJ1-2 - TRBV19 - CASSIAPQGMGYTF TGTGCCAGTAGTATAGCCCCGCAGGGAATGGGCTACACCTTC
TRBJ2-3 TRBD1 TRBV2 - CASRKGETGVTDTQYF TGTGCCAGCAGGAAGGGGGAGACAGGGGTCACAGATACGCAGTATTTT
TRBJ2-7 TRBD2 TRBV25-1 - CASSESTLAGAHYEQYF TGTGCCAGCAGTGAATCCACCCTAGCGGGGGCTCACTACGAGCAGTACTTC
TRBJ2-1 - TRBV5-1 - CASSMIPGTNNEQFF TGCGCCAGCAGCATGATACCGGGAACGAACAATGAGCAGTTCTTC
TRBJ2-5 TRBD2 TRBV7-7 once CASSLELAGETQYF TGTGCCAGCAGCTTGGAGCTAGCGGGGGAGACCCAGTACTTC
TRBJ2-3 TRBD2 TRBV28 - CASSLAGGPADTDTQYF TGTGCCAGCAGTTTAGCGGGGGGGCCGGCGGACACAGATACGCAGTATTTT
TRBJ1-6 TRBD1 TRBV11-1 once CASSERDRANSPLHF TGTGCCAGCAGCGAACGGGACAGAGCAAATTCACCCCTCCACTTT